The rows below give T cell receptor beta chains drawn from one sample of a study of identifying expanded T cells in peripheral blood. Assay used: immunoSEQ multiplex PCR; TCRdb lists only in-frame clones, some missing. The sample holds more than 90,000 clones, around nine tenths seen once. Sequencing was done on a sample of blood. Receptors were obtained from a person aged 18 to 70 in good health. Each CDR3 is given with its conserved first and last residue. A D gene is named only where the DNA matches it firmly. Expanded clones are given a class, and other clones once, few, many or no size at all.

cdr3_nt: TGCGCCAGCAGGTGGGGGTTAACGGGAAAAGGGGAAAGCAATCAGCCCCAGCATTTT; cdr3_aa: CASRWGLTGKGESNQPQHF; cdr3_length: 19; v_call: TRBV5-1; clone_size: .; j_call: TRBJ1-5; d_call: .
cdr3_nt: TGCGCCAGCCGCCCATACGTAAGACAGGGGGCCTATGGCTACACCTTC; cdr3_aa: CASRPYVRQGAYGYTF; cdr3_length: 16; v_call: TRBV4-1; clone_size: few; j_call: TRBJ1-2; d_call: TRBD1
cdr3_nt: TGTGCCAGCAGTTTATCCCACAGGGTGGGAAATGAGCAGTTCTTC; cdr3_aa: CASSLSHRVGNEQFF; cdr3_length: 15; v_call: TRBV27; clone_size: few; j_call: TRBJ2-1; d_call: .
cdr3_nt: TGTGCCAGCAGCCCCAGGCCGACAGGGGATGAAAAACTGTTTTTT; cdr3_aa: CASSPRPTGDEKLFF; cdr3_length: 15; v_call: TRBV7-6; clone_size: .; j_call: TRBJ1-4; d_call: TRBD1
cdr3_nt: TGTGCCAGCAGGCGAGATTTTAACACTGAAGCTTTCTTT; cdr3_aa: CASRRDFNTEAFF; cdr3_length: 13; v_call: TRBV5-8; clone_size: .; j_call: TRBJ1-1; d_call: .
cdr3_nt: TGTGCCAGCAGTAAGACAGTTAGCAATCAGCCCCAGCATTTT; cdr3_aa: CASSKTVSNQPQHF; cdr3_length: 14; v_call: TRBV6-5; clone_size: .; j_call: TRBJ1-5; d_call: .
cdr3_nt: TGTGCCAGCAGCTTAGGGACAGGAGATACGCAGTATTTT; cdr3_aa: CASSLGTGDTQYF; cdr3_length: 13; v_call: TRBV7-7; clone_size: .; j_call: TRBJ2-3; d_call: TRBD1
cdr3_nt: TGTGCCAGCAGCAAAGGCGGCGGGACAGGGCTGTATGGCTACACCTTC; cdr3_aa: CASSKGGGTGLYGYTF; cdr3_length: 16; v_call: TRBV21-1; clone_size: .; j_call: TRBJ1-2; d_call: .
cdr3_nt: TGTGCCAGCAGCTTAGCCCTCAGACCCTTTGGGGGCTACACCTTC; cdr3_aa: CASSLALRPFGGYTF; cdr3_length: 15; v_call: TRBV7-9; clone_size: .; j_call: TRBJ1-2; d_call: .
cdr3_nt: TGTGCCAGTATCCAGCCGGGACAGGGATATGGCTACACCTTC; cdr3_aa: CASIQPGQGYGYTF; cdr3_length: 14; v_call: TRBV19; clone_size: .; j_call: TRBJ1-2; d_call: TRBD1
cdr3_nt: TGTGCCAGCAGCTCGCCCGACGGGGGCCATGGCTACACCTTC; cdr3_aa: CASSSPDGGHGYTF; cdr3_length: 14; v_call: TRBV5-4; clone_size: .; j_call: TRBJ1-2; d_call: .
cdr3_nt: TGTGCCAGCAGCTTAGGGGGACAGCCGAATGGCTACACCTTC; cdr3_aa: CASSLGGQPNGYTF; cdr3_length: 14; v_call: TRBV11-2; clone_size: .; j_call: TRBJ1-2; d_call: TRBD1
cdr3_nt: TGCGCCAGCAGCTTGGGAGGCCTCAACACCGGGGAGCTGTTTTTT; cdr3_aa: CASSLGGLNTGELFF; cdr3_length: 15; v_call: TRBV5-1; clone_size: .; j_call: TRBJ2-2; d_call: .
cdr3_nt: TGTGCCAGCGGATTTTTACCGACTAGCGGGGGGCATGAGCAGTTCTTC; cdr3_aa: CASGFLPTSGGHEQFF; cdr3_length: 16; v_call: TRBV27; clone_size: .; j_call: TRBJ2-1; d_call: TRBD2
cdr3_nt: TGTGCCAGCAGTTCATTCGGGACAGGGTGGACCTACGAGCAGTACTTC; cdr3_aa: CASSSFGTGWTYEQYF; cdr3_length: 16; v_call: TRBV28; clone_size: .; j_call: TRBJ2-7; d_call: TRBD1
cdr3_nt: TGTGCCAGCAGTTTGTATAGGCAGCCCCAGCATTTT; cdr3_aa: CASSLYRQPQHF; cdr3_length: 12; v_call: TRBV28; clone_size: few; j_call: TRBJ1-5; d_call: .
cdr3_nt: TGTGCCAGCAGTTCTTCACAAGCAACTAATGAAAAACTGTTTTTT; cdr3_aa: CASSSSQATNEKLFF; cdr3_length: 15; v_call: TRBV7-2; clone_size: .; j_call: TRBJ1-4; d_call: .
cdr3_nt: TGTGCCAGCAGCTCCGACAGGGATGTCCACAATGAGCAGTTCTTC; cdr3_aa: CASSSDRDVHNEQFF; cdr3_length: 15; v_call: TRBV7-2; clone_size: .; j_call: TRBJ2-1; d_call: TRBD1
cdr3_nt: TGTGCCAGCATTCAGGGGTACGATTCACCCCTCCACTTT; cdr3_aa: CASIQGYDSPLHF; cdr3_length: 13; v_call: TRBV2; clone_size: .; j_call: TRBJ1-6; d_call: .
cdr3_nt: TGTGCCAGCAGTTTAGATTTCCCGGGAGGTATTCGTTCCTATAATTCACCCCTCCACTTT; cdr3_aa: CASSLDFPGGIRSYNSPLHF; cdr3_length: 20; v_call: TRBV28; clone_size: .; j_call: TRBJ1-6; d_call: .
cdr3_nt: TGTGCCAGCAGCTCGGACAAGACCTACGAGCAGTACTTC; cdr3_aa: CASSSDKTYEQYF; cdr3_length: 13; v_call: TRBV7-8; clone_size: .; j_call: TRBJ2-7; d_call: .
cdr3_nt: TGTGCCAGCAGCAAAGGTAGGCGCGCAGGGGGTGACTATGGCTACACCTTC; cdr3_aa: CASSKGRRAGGDYGYTF; cdr3_length: 17; v_call: TRBV21-1; clone_size: .; j_call: TRBJ1-2; d_call: .
cdr3_nt: TGCGCCAGCAGCGACTACCCCCGGGGGGAGACCCAGTACTTC; cdr3_aa: CASSDYPRGETQYF; cdr3_length: 14; v_call: TRBV4-1; clone_size: .; j_call: TRBJ2-5; d_call: .
cdr3_nt: TGTGCCAGCGTTGCGGGGGGGCCGACCGGGGAGCTGTTTTTT; cdr3_aa: CASVAGGPTGELFF; cdr3_length: 14; v_call: TRBV6-5; clone_size: .; j_call: TRBJ2-2; d_call: TRBD2
cdr3_nt: TGTGCCAGCAGCCAAGCCTCTAATGAAAAACTGTTTTTT; cdr3_aa: CASSQASNEKLFF; cdr3_length: 13; v_call: TRBV14; clone_size: .; j_call: TRBJ1-4; d_call: .
cdr3_nt: TGTGCCAGCAGGCCAACGGGCTCTGGAAACACCATATATTTT; cdr3_aa: CASRPTGSGNTIYF; cdr3_length: 14; v_call: TRBV5-6; clone_size: .; j_call: TRBJ1-3; d_call: .
cdr3_nt: TGTGCCAGCAGCCCCCTGGCGGGGGGGGGCGGGGACACAGATACGCAGTATTTT; cdr3_aa: CASSPLAGGGGDTDTQYF; cdr3_length: 18; v_call: TRBV9; clone_size: .; j_call: TRBJ2-3; d_call: TRBD2
cdr3_nt: TGTGCCAGCAGCTTGCAGGGAGAAAGAACTGAAGCTTTCTTT; cdr3_aa: CASSLQGERTEAFF; cdr3_length: 14; v_call: TRBV5-6; clone_size: once; j_call: TRBJ1-1; d_call: .
cdr3_nt: TGTGCCAGCAGCCCCGGGACAGAGCAAGAGACCCAGTACTTC; cdr3_aa: CASSPGTEQETQYF; cdr3_length: 14; v_call: TRBV6-1; clone_size: .; j_call: TRBJ2-5; d_call: TRBD1
cdr3_nt: TGTGCCAGCAGCTTGGGGGAGACCTATGGCTACACCTTC; cdr3_aa: CASSLGETYGYTF; cdr3_length: 13; v_call: TRBV5-4; clone_size: .; j_call: TRBJ1-2; d_call: .
cdr3_nt: TGCGCCAGCAGTCCCTTGGCAGGGGTCTCCGATGGCTACACCTTC; cdr3_aa: CASSPLAGVSDGYTF; cdr3_length: 15; v_call: TRBV5-1; clone_size: .; j_call: TRBJ1-2; d_call: .
cdr3_nt: TGTGCCAGCACCCCGGCCGGGGTCCGGAACTCTGGAAACACCATATATTTT; cdr3_aa: CASTPAGVRNSGNTIYF; cdr3_length: 17; v_call: TRBV28; clone_size: .; j_call: TRBJ1-3; d_call: .
cdr3_nt: TGTGCCAGCAGCCCTAGGACAGGGACCTCCTACGAGCAGTACTTC; cdr3_aa: CASSPRTGTSYEQYF; cdr3_length: 15; v_call: TRBV7-2; clone_size: .; j_call: TRBJ2-7; d_call: TRBD1
cdr3_nt: TGCGCCAGCAGCCAAAGGGGGGGGGACAGACTTGATTACAATGAGCAGTTCTTC; cdr3_aa: CASSQRGGDRLDYNEQFF; cdr3_length: 18; v_call: TRBV4-1; clone_size: .; j_call: TRBJ2-1; d_call: .
cdr3_nt: TGTGCCAGCAGCTCACAGGGGACCCAAGAGACCCAGTACTTC; cdr3_aa: CASSSQGTQETQYF; cdr3_length: 14; v_call: TRBV7-2; clone_size: .; j_call: TRBJ2-5; d_call: TRBD1
cdr3_nt: TGCAGCGCCGGGAGGAATGAGCAGTTCTTC; cdr3_aa: CSAGRNEQFF; cdr3_length: 10; v_call: TRBV29-1; clone_size: .; j_call: TRBJ2-1; d_call: TRBD2
cdr3_nt: TGCGCCAGCAGCCCCTCATCCCCCTCTCATGGTTATGGCTACACCTTC; cdr3_aa: CASSPSSPSHGYGYTF; cdr3_length: 16; v_call: TRBV5-1; clone_size: .; j_call: TRBJ1-2; d_call: .
cdr3_nt: TGTGCCAGCAGCTCCCCGGGTAGCGGGGGTCCTCAAGAGACCCAGTACTTC; cdr3_aa: CASSSPGSGGPQETQYF; cdr3_length: 17; v_call: TRBV7-9; clone_size: .; j_call: TRBJ2-5; d_call: TRBD2
cdr3_nt: TGCGCCAGCAAAGTTTCGTTGAACACTGAAGCTTTCTTT; cdr3_aa: CASKVSLNTEAFF; cdr3_length: 13; v_call: TRBV5-1; clone_size: .; j_call: TRBJ1-1; d_call: .
cdr3_nt: TGTGCCAGCTCACCAAGGACGCCCGGCAAAAACATTCAGTACTTC; cdr3_aa: CASSPRTPGKNIQYF; cdr3_length: 15; v_call: TRBV18; clone_size: .; j_call: TRBJ2-4; d_call: .
cdr3_nt: TGTGCCAGCAGCCTCGGGACAGGGATGTACAATGAGCAGTTCTTC; cdr3_aa: CASSLGTGMYNEQFF; cdr3_length: 15; v_call: TRBV28; clone_size: few; j_call: TRBJ2-1; d_call: TRBD1
cdr3_nt: TGTGCCAGCAGCTTAGGCTTCACTGAAGCTTTCTTT; cdr3_aa: CASSLGFTEAFF; cdr3_length: 12; v_call: TRBV13; clone_size: .; j_call: TRBJ1-1; d_call: .
cdr3_nt: TGTGCCAGCAGCACGGACCCGGGGGAGCAGTACTTC; cdr3_aa: CASSTDPGEQYF; cdr3_length: 12; v_call: TRBV5-6; clone_size: .; j_call: TRBJ2-7; d_call: .
cdr3_nt: TGTGCCAGCAGTTCACCCGGTCGGCAGTCTTACAATGAGCAGTTCTTC; cdr3_aa: CASSSPGRQSYNEQFF; cdr3_length: 16; v_call: TRBV28; clone_size: .; j_call: TRBJ2-1; d_call: .
cdr3_nt: TGTGCCAGCAGCTTGTTAATGGGTGAGACCCAGTACTTC; cdr3_aa: CASSLLMGETQYF; cdr3_length: 13; v_call: TRBV7-2; clone_size: once; j_call: TRBJ2-5; d_call: .
cdr3_nt: TGCGCCAGCAGCTTGGCAGCCGGGACAGGGCTCGAAAAACTGTTTTTT; cdr3_aa: CASSLAAGTGLEKLFF; cdr3_length: 16; v_call: TRBV5-1; clone_size: .; j_call: TRBJ1-4; d_call: TRBD1
cdr3_nt: TGCGCCAGCAGCCAGGGGGCGGGGGAGACCCAGTACTTC; cdr3_aa: CASSQGAGETQYF; cdr3_length: 13; v_call: TRBV4-3; clone_size: once; j_call: TRBJ2-5; d_call: .
cdr3_nt: TGTGCCAGCAGCTTAGAGGGGGATAGGAGCTACACCTTC; cdr3_aa: CASSLEGDRSYTF; cdr3_length: 13; v_call: TRBV13; clone_size: .; j_call: TRBJ1-2; d_call: .
cdr3_nt: TGTGCCAGCTCAACCGGACAGATGGTCAATTCACCCCTCCACTTT; cdr3_aa: CASSTGQMVNSPLHF; cdr3_length: 15; v_call: TRBV18; clone_size: .; j_call: TRBJ1-6; d_call: .
cdr3_nt: TGTGCCTGGAGCCCCCTAGGCACAGATACGCAGTATTTT; cdr3_aa: CAWSPLGTDTQYF; cdr3_length: 13; v_call: TRBV30; clone_size: .; j_call: TRBJ2-3; d_call: .
cdr3_nt: TGTGCCAGCAGCTTACAGGGGACCGCCTACGAGCAGTACTTC; cdr3_aa: CASSLQGTAYEQYF; cdr3_length: 14; v_call: TRBV7-2; clone_size: .; j_call: TRBJ2-7; d_call: .
cdr3_nt: TGTGCCAGCAGTGGGACAGGGGGCAATCAGCCCCAGCATTTT; cdr3_aa: CASSGTGGNQPQHF; cdr3_length: 14; v_call: TRBV2; clone_size: .; j_call: TRBJ1-5; d_call: TRBD1
cdr3_nt: TGTGCCAGCTCACCGGGACTAGCGGTCCAAGAGACCCAGTACTTC; cdr3_aa: CASSPGLAVQETQYF; cdr3_length: 15; v_call: TRBV18; clone_size: .; j_call: TRBJ2-5; d_call: TRBD2
cdr3_nt: TGTGCCAGCAGTTTCTATAGCGGGGGGGCCTCAGATACGCAGTATTTT; cdr3_aa: CASSFYSGGASDTQYF; cdr3_length: 16; v_call: TRBV6-5; clone_size: .; j_call: TRBJ2-3; d_call: TRBD2
cdr3_nt: TGTGCCACCAGCACCCGCAGGGGCGGGAACACTGAAGCTTTCTTT; cdr3_aa: CATSTRRGGNTEAFF; cdr3_length: 15; v_call: TRBV15; clone_size: .; j_call: TRBJ1-1; d_call: .
cdr3_nt: TGCGCCAGCAGCCAAGGGGGGGCCAAGTTCTTC; cdr3_aa: CASSQGGAKFF; cdr3_length: 11; v_call: TRBV4-3; clone_size: .; j_call: TRBJ2-1; d_call: .
cdr3_nt: TGTGCCAGCAGCTCCGGACAGGGGACAGGCTACACCTTC; cdr3_aa: CASSSGQGTGYTF; cdr3_length: 13; v_call: TRBV7-2; clone_size: .; j_call: TRBJ1-2; d_call: TRBD1
cdr3_nt: TGTGCCAGCAGCTTCTCCGGCAGAAGCTCTGGAAACACCATATATTTT; cdr3_aa: CASSFSGRSSGNTIYF; cdr3_length: 16; v_call: TRBV9; clone_size: .; j_call: TRBJ1-3; d_call: .
cdr3_nt: TGTGCCAGTAGAGGACTGGCGATCCGGGGAGCTTCACCCCTCCACTTT; cdr3_aa: CASRGLAIRGASPLHF; cdr3_length: 16; v_call: TRBV19; clone_size: .; j_call: TRBJ1-6; d_call: .
cdr3_nt: TGTGCCAGCAGCTTGGGGGGTTATAATTCACCCCTCCACTTT; cdr3_aa: CASSLGGYNSPLHF; cdr3_length: 14; v_call: TRBV5-6; clone_size: .; j_call: TRBJ1-6; d_call: .